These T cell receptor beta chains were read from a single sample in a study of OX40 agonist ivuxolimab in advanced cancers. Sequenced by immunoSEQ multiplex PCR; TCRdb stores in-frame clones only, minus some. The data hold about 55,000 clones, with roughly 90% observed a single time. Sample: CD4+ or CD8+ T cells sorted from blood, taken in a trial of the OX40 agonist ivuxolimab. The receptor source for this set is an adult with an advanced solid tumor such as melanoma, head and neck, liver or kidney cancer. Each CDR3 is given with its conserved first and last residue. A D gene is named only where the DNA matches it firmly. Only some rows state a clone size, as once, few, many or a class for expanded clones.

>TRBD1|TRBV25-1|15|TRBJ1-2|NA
CASSDIQGAYNGYTF
TGTGCCAGCAGTGACATACAGGGGGCTTATAATGGCTACACCTTC
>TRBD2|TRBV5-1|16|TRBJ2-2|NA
CASSLGLAGAGGELFF
TGCGCCAGCAGCTTGGGACTAGCGGGAGCGGGCGGGGAGCTGTTTTTT
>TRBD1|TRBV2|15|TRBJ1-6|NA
CASSSGQGGSSPLHF
TGTGCCAGCAGTAGCGGACAGGGCGGGAGTTCACCCCTCCACTTT
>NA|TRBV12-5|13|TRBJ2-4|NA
CASGPYSGNIQYF
TGTGCTAGTGGTCCCTACAGCGGGAACATTCAGTACTTC
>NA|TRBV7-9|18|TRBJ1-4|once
CASSPNGRISATNEKLFF
TGTGCCAGCAGCCCCAATGGTAGGATATCCGCAACTAATGAAAAACTGTTTTTT
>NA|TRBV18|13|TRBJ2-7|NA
CASSQAEYYEQYF
TGTGCCAGCTCTCAGGCGGAGTATTACGAGCAGTACTTC
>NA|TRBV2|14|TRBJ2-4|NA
CASSEDTGRNIQYF
TGTGCCAGCAGTGAGGACACAGGGCGTAACATTCAGTACTTC
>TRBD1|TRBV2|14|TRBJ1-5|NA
CASSEGTGAQPQHF
TGTGCCAGCAGTGAAGGGACAGGGGCTCAGCCCCAGCATTTT
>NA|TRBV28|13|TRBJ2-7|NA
CASSFLLAYEQYF
TGTGCCAGCAGTTTTTTGTTAGCCTACGAGCAGTACTTC
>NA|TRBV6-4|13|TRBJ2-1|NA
CASSHREHDEQFF
TGTGCCAGCAGCCACAGGGAACACGATGAGCAGTTCTTC
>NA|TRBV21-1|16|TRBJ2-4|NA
CASHRTGGITKNIQYF
TGTGCCAGCCACCGGACAGGGGGCATTACCAAAAACATTCAGTACTTC
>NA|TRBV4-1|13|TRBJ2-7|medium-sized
CASSLPPTDEQYF
TGCGCCAGCAGCCTCCCCCCGACCGACGAGCAGTACTTC
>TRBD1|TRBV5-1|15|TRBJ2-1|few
CASSPTGTGVGEQFF
TGCGCCAGCAGCCCGACGGGGACAGGGGTCGGGGAGCAGTTCTTC
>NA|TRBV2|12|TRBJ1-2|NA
CASNRQNYGYTF
TGTGCCAGCAATCGACAGAACTATGGCTACACCTTC
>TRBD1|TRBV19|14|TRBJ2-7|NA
CASTTGTGGYEQYF
TGTGCCAGTACCACCGGGACAGGGGGATACGAGCAGTACTTC
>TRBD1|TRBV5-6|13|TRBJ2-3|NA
CASSRQGADTQYF
TGTGCCAGCAGCCGACAGGGGGCGGATACGCAGTATTTT
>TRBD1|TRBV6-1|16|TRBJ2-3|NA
CASSDYDRGRGYTQYF
TGTGCCAGCAGTGATTACGACAGGGGGCGTGGATATACGCAGTATTTT
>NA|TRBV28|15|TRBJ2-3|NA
CASVSDAGVRYTQYF
TGTGCCAGCGTTTCGGACGCAGGGGTTCGTTATACGCAGTATTTT
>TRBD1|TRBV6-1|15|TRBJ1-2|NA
CASSFLQGKGDGYTF
TGTGCCAGCAGTTTTTTACAGGGGAAGGGAGATGGCTACACCTTC
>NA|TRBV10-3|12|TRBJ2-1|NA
CAISHSGGEQFF
TGTGCCATCAGCCACAGTGGCGGTGAGCAGTTCTTC
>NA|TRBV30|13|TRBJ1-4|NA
CAGTDTTNEKLFF
TGTGCCGGAACCGACACCACTAATGAAAAACTGTTTTTT
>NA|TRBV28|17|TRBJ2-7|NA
CASSSGRGARVNYEQYF
TGTGCCAGCAGTTCGGGCCGGGGGGCTCGCGTAAACTACGAGCAGTACTTC
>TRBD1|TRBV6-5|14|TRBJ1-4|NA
CASRGQGFFEKLFF
TGTGCCAGCAGGGGACAGGGCTTCTTTGAAAAACTGTTTTTT
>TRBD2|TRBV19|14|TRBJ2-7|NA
CASSISAGGGEQYF
TGTGCCAGTAGTATATCGGCGGGGGGGGGCGAGCAGTACTTC
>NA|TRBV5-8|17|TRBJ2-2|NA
CASSWGTGAPGTGELFF
TGTGCCAGCAGCTGGGGGACGGGGGCGCCGGGCACCGGGGAGCTGTTTTTT
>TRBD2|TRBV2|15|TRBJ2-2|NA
CASRVAGLNTGELFF
TGTGCCAGCAGGGTAGCGGGGCTAAACACCGGGGAGCTGTTTTTT
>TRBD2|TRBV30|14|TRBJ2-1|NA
CAWSLAGSYNEQFF
TGTGCCTGGAGTCTAGCGGGCTCCTACAATGAGCAGTTCTTC
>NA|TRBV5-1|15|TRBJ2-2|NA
CASSLLGYGTGELFF
TGCGCCAGCAGCTTGTTGGGTTACGGAACCGGGGAGCTGTTTTTT
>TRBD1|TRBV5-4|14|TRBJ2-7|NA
CASSPTGGFYEQYF
TGTGCCAGCAGCCCGACAGGGGGATTTTACGAGCAGTACTTC
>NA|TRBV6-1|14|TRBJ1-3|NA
CASTWGGDGNTIYF
TGTGCCAGCACCTGGGGGGGCGACGGAAACACCATATATTTT
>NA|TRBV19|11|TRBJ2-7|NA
CASSSTYEQYF
TGTGCCAGTAGCTCCACGTACGAGCAGTACTTC
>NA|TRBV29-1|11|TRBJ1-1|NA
CSVGLGTEAFF
TGCAGCGTTGGGCTAGGGACTGAAGCTTTCTTT
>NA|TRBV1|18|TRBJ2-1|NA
CTSSQVDAGTSGSNEQFF
TGCACCAGCAGCCAAGTTGACGCCGGGACTAGCGGGAGTAATGAGCAGTTCTTC
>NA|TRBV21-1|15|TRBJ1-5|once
CASSKVGDHNQPQHF
TGTGCCAGCAGCAAAGTCGGGGATCACAATCAGCCCCAGCATTTT
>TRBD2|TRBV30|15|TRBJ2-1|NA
CAWSGLAGPYNEQFF
TGTGCCTGGAGCGGACTAGCGGGCCCTTACAATGAGCAGTTCTTC
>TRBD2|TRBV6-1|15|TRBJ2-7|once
CASSVSSGRASEQYF
TGTGCCAGCAGTGTCAGTAGCGGGAGGGCCTCCGAGCAGTACTTC
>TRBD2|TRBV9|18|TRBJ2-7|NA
CASSVGLAGESLYNEQYF
TGTGCCAGCAGCGTAGGGCTAGCGGGAGAATCTTTGTACAACGAGCAGTACTTC
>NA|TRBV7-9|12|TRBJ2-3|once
CASSLVGGTQYF
TGTGCCAGCAGCTTAGTTGGCGGGACGCAGTATTTT
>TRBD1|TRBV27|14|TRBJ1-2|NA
CASSRQGWGYGYTF
TGTGCCAGCAGTAGACAGGGCTGGGGTTATGGCTACACCTTC
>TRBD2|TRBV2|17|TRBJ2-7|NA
CASSPTSGRHNSYEQYF
TGTGCCAGCAGCCCGACTAGCGGGAGACATAATTCCTACGAGCAGTACTTC
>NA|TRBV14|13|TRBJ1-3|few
CASSQVRGNTIYF
TGTGCCAGCAGCCAAGTACGGGGAAACACCATATATTTT
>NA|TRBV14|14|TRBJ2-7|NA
CASTLGGSFNEQYF
TGTGCCAGCACCCTCGGAGGGTCTTTCAACGAGCAGTACTTC
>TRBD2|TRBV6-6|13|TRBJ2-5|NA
CASSRTSGRTQYF
TGTGCCAGCAGTCGGACTAGCGGGCGAACCCAGTACTTC
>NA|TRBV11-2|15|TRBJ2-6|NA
CASSLQGTGANVLTF
TGTGCCAGCAGCTTACAGGGGACTGGGGCCAACGTCCTGACTTTC
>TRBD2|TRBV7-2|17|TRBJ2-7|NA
CASSLGASGPSSYEQYF
TGTGCCAGCAGCTTAGGGGCTAGCGGGCCCTCCTCCTACGAGCAGTACTTC
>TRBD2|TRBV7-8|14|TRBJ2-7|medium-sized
CASSPIIAGGKQYF
TGTGCCAGCAGCCCTATAATAGCGGGAGGCAAGCAGTACTTC
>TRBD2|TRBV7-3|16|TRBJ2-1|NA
CASSFQPLAGVNEQFF
TGTGCCAGCAGCTTCCAACCACTAGCGGGAGTAAATGAGCAGTTCTTC
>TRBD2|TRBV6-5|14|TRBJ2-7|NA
CASRATGRTYEQYF
TGTGCCAGCAGGGCAACCGGGAGGACCTACGAGCAGTACTTC
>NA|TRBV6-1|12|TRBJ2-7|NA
CASSDRAYEQYF
TGTGCCAGCAGTGACAGGGCCTACGAGCAGTACTTC
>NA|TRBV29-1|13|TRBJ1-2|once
CSVGGQSAAGYTF
TGCAGCGTTGGGGGCCAGTCGGCTGCTGGCTACACCTTC
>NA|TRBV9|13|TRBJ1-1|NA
CASSVSVNTEAFF
TGTGCCAGCAGCGTATCGGTGAACACTGAAGCTTTCTTT
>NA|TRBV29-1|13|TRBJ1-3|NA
CSARTPSGNTIYF
TGCAGCGCTAGGACACCCTCTGGAAACACCATATATTTT
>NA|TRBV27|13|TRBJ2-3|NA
CASGGGARDTQYF
TGTGCCAGCGGCGGAGGGGCAAGAGATACGCAGTATTTT
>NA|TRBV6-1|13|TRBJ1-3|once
CASSEARGNTIYF
TGTGCCAGCAGTGAAGCTCGCGGAAACACCATATATTTT
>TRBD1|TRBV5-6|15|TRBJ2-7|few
CASWGSGQGAREQYF
TGTGCCAGCTGGGGGAGTGGACAGGGGGCCCGCGAGCAGTACTTC
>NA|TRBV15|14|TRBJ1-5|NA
CATSVGGGNQPQHF
TGTGCCACCAGCGTGGGAGGGGGCAATCAGCCCCAGCATTTT
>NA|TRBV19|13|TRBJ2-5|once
CASSPSSVGTQYF
TGTGCCAGTAGTCCTTCTAGCGTGGGGACCCAGTACTTC